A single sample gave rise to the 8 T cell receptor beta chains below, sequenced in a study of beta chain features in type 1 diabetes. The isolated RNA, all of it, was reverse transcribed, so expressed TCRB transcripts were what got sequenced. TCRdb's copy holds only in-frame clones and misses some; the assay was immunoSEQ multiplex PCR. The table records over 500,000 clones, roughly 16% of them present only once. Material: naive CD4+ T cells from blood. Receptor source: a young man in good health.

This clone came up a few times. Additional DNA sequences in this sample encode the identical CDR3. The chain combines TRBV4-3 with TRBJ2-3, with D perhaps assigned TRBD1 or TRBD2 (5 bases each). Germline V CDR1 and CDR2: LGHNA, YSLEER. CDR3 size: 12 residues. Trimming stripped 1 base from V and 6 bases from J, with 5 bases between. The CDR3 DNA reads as TGCGCCAGCAGCCAAGGGGGGGATACGCAGTATTTT. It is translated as CASSQGGDTQYF.

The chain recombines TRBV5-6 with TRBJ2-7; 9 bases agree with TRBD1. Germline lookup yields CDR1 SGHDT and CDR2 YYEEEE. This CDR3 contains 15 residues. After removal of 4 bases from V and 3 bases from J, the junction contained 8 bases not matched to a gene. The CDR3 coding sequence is TGTGCCAGCAGCCCGTTCGGGACAGGGTTCTACGAGCAGTACTTC. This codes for CASSPFGTGFYEQYF.

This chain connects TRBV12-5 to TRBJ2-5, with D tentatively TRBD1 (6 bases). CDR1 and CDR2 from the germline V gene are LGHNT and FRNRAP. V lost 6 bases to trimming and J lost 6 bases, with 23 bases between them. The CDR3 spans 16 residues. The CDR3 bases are TGTGCTAGTGGCGGAGATGGGACACCGGCGGTACAGACCCAGTACTTC. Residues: CASGGDGTPAVQTQYF.

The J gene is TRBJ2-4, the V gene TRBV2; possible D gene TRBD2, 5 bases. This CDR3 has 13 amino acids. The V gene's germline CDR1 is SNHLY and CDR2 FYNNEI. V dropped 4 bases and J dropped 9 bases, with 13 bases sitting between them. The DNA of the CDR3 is TGTGCCAGCAGTGTTGTAGGACTGGGCATTCAGTACTTC. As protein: CASSVVGLGIQYF.

The CDR3 DNA follows: TGTGCCAGCAGGTCCCCTTGGGGGGCCAACGTCCTGACTTTC. This encodes CASRSPWGANVLTF. This sequence joins TRBV11-2 and TRBJ2-6; D is ambiguous. The germline V and J ends were trimmed by 6 bases and 4 bases, with 10 bases remaining between them. There are 14 residues in the CDR3. The V gene's germline CDR1 is SGHAT and CDR2 FQNNGV.

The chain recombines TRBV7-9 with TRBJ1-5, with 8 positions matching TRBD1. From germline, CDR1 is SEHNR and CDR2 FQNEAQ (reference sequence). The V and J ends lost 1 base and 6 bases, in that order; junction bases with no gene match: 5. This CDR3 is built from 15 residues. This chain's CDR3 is CASSLDRTGFQPQHF. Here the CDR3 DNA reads TGTGCCAGCAGCTTAGACAGGACAGGGTTTCAGCCCCAGCATTTT.

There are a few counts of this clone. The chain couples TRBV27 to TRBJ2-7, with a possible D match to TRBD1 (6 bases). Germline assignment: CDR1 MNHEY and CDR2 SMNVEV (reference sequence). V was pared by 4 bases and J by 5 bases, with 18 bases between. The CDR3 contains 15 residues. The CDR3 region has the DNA TGTGCCAGCAGTTCACTCGGGCAGGGGCACCACGAGCAGTACTTC. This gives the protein CASSSLGQGHHEQYF.

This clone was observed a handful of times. CDR3 sequence reads: CASSQSEQSNEKLFF. CDR3 sequence (DNA): TGCGCCAGCAGTCAATCGGAACAGAGTAATGAAAAACTGTTTTTT. The chain recombines TRBV23-1 with TRBJ1-4, with D unclear. TRBV23-1 is annotated as an ORF whose role is uncertain. V dropped 0 bases and J dropped 4 bases, with 9 bases sitting between them. The CDR3 is 15 residues long.